What follows is one T cell receptor beta chain and its context. Antigen: not known. These data come from a study of T cell responses to AZD1222 COVID-19 vaccine. Study as a whole: Second-dose intervals of approximately 4 or approximately 12 weeks were pooled. Whole-study results and caveats: With two AZD1222 doses given, Spike-specific TCR breadth and depth both rose. Among those given AZD1222, only 6 or 7 were seropositive at baseline. Donors skewed white British and female; clonal diversity was possibly underestimated.

V dropped 5 bases and J dropped 3 bases, with 17 bases sitting between them. This CDR3 has 15 residues. The germline gives CDR1 MNHEY, CDR2 SMNVEV (reference sequence). Produced via immunoSEQ multiplex PCR; TCRdb's table is partial and in-frame only. The table records some 150,000 clones, around nine tenths of them present only once. The V and J genes are TRBV27 and TRBJ2-7; TRBD2 might be the D (5 bases). The material sequenced was peripheral blood, taken on day 0 of AZD1222 vaccination. The origin of this receptor is an adult in good health. This chain's CDR3 is CASSRTDLSYYEQYF. CDR3 in DNA: TGTGCCAGCAGTCGGACTGACTTATCGTACTACGAGCAGTACTTC.